The 18 T cell receptor beta chains below come from one sample, sequenced in a study of radiation and T cells in renal cell carcinoma. The time point here: baseline pretreatment blood. Treatment of the sample: 15 Gy SBRT to primary tumor, nephrectomy 4 weeks later. Data came from immunoSEQ multiplex PCR; TCRdb stores just in-frame clones and leaves some out. The table shows about 21,000 clones, with 80% occurring only once. This material consisted of blood, taken from a patient whose treatment included radiotherapy and nephrectomy. These TCRs come from a man between 60 and 75 years old with renal cell carcinoma.

The chain links TRBV6-6 to TRBJ1-1; D unclear. The CDR3 length is 14 residues. Per the germline V gene, CDR1 is MNHNY and CDR2 is SVGAGI (reference sequence). V lost 2 bases and J 5 bases, leaving 12 bases between the germline ends. For the CDR3, the DNA is TGTGCCAGCAGTTACGGTGACCTTGGGACTGAAGCTTTCTTT. It specifies CASSYGDLGTEAFF.

The chain links TRBV10-3 to TRBJ2-5; the D gene could be TRBD1 or TRBD2 (6 bases each). The germline V gene has CDR1 ENHRY and CDR2 SYGVKD. CDR3 size: 15 residues. The V end lost 8 bases, the J end lost 5 bases, and 21 bases lay between the germline ends. Here the CDR3 DNA reads TGTGCCATCGGAGGGGGGACGGGAAGTAGGGAGACCCAGTACTTC. Translated, it gives CAIGGGTGSRETQYF.

V and J are TRBV7-2 and TRBJ2-5; 8 nucleotides match TRBD2. Germline V gives CDR1 SGHTA, CDR2 FQGNSA. V was clipped by 2 bases and J by 2 bases; unmatched bases: 4. This CDR3 is 15 amino acids long. The CDR3 here is CASSLLTSEQETQYF. The CDR3, as DNA: TGTGCCAGCAGCTTATTGACTAGCGAGCAAGAGACCCAGTACTTC.

The chain uses TRBV2 and TRBJ1-3, with D unclear. Germline V CDR1 and CDR2: SNHLY, FYNNEI. The CDR3 is 14 amino acids. Deletions cut 5 bases from V and 0 bases from J, with 8 bases between. DNA for the CDR3: TGTGCCAGCAGTTTTCAGATCTCTGGAAACACCATATATTTT. Amino acids: CASSFQISGNTIYF.

This clone has a handful of counts. The chain couples TRBV2 to TRBJ1-1; D is unresolved. Germline lookup yields CDR1 SNHLY and CDR2 FYNNEI. CDR3 length: 13 amino acids. V lost 3 bases to trimming and J lost 5 bases, with 10 bases between them. The CDR3 nucleotides are TGTGCCAGCAGTGACATTCTAAATACTGAAGCTTTCTTT. It is translated as CASSDILNTEAFF. Looking up the rest from reference TRBV2 and TRBJ1-1 gives the full variable domain: EPEVTQTPSHQVTQMGQEVILRCVPISNHLYFYWYRQILGQKVEFLVSFYNNEISEKSEIFDDQFSVERPDGSNFTLKIRSTKLEDSAMYFCASSDILNTEAFFGQGTRLTVV.

The chain joins TRBV7-2 to TRBJ2-3; D may be TRBD1 or TRBD2 (6 bases each). Deletions cut 5 bases from V and 1 base from J, with 7 bases between. The CDR3 spans 13 residues. Germline V gene lookup returns CDR1 SGHTA and CDR2 FQGNSA. As DNA, the CDR3 is TGTGCCAGCAGCCGGGGGCGCACAGATACGCAGTATTTT. Its protein is CASSRGRTDTQYF. The whole variable domain, remainder taken from reference TRBV7-2 and TRBJ2-3, is GAGVSQSPSNKVTEKGKDVELRCDPISGHTALYWYRQSLGQGLEFLIYFQGNSAPDKSGLPSDRFSAERTGGSVSTLTIQRTQQEDSAVYLCASSRGRTDTQYFGPGTRLTVL.

As to this clone: A junction end diverges from the germline sequence, so it may reflect a read error. The chain links TRBV7-2 to TRBJ2-7; D possibly matches TRBD1 or TRBD2 (5 bases each). The CDR3 has 14 amino acids. Germline CDR1 and CDR2: SGHTA and FQGNSA. CDR3 amino acids: CASTLRGRSYEQYF. DNA of the CDR3: TGTGCCAGCACCTTACGGGGACGGTCCTACGAGCAGTACTTC.

The chain joins TRBV9 to TRBJ2-1; D ambiguous. Trimming took off 0 bases at V and 10 bases at J, with 17 bases between the two ends. The germline V gene encodes CDR1 SGDLS and CDR2 YYNGEE. This CDR3 has 15 amino acids. The CDR3 loop reads CASSVAGSQPHEQFF. The CDR3 region has the DNA TGTGCCAGCAGCGTAGCTGGGTCCCAACCCCACGAGCAGTTCTTC. Full variable domain (rest looked up from reference TRBV9 and TRBJ2-1): DSGVTQTPKHLITATGQRVTLRCSPRSGDLSVYWYQQSLDQGLQFLIQYYNGEERAKGNILERFSAQQFPDLHSELNLSSLELGDSALYFCASSVAGSQPHEQFFGPGTRLTVL.

By frequency in the sample, this clone is medium-sized (0.01 to 0.1%). This chain links TRBV19 with TRBJ2-7; D remains ambiguous. Germline CDR1 is LNHDA and CDR2 is SQIVND (reference sequence). Trimming stripped 2 bases from V and 4 bases from J, with 18 bases between. The CDR3 sequence is 16 residues long. Here the CDR3 DNA reads TGTGCCAGTAGTATATCCCTGCACCAGGCCAGATACGAGCAGTACTTC. As protein: CASSISLHQARYEQYF.

V and J are TRBV5-1 and TRBJ2-7; 14 bases line up with TRBD2. Germline V CDR1 and CDR2: SGHRS, YFSETQ. The V segment lost 4 bases and the J segment 7 bases; nucleotides outside the gene matches: 10. The CDR3 loop spans 16 amino acids. This CDR3 is CASSPGGTSGRIEQYF. The CDR3 nucleotides read TGCGCCAGCAGCCCGGGAGGGACTAGCGGGAGAATTGAGCAGTACTTC.

The chain carries TRBV19 and TRBJ1-2; D unresolved. Germline CDR1 is LNHDA and CDR2 is SQIVND (reference sequence). V gave up 0 bases and J gave up 4 bases, with 15 bases separating them. The CDR3 totals 16 residues. In DNA, the CDR3 is TGTGCCAGTAGTATAGATGGGCTCGCCCCGCTCTATGGCTACACCTTC. This translates into CASSIDGLAPLYGYTF.

The chain recombines TRBV15 with TRBJ2-5, with TRBD1 matching 8 bases. CDR1 is LNHNV and CDR2 is YYDKDF in the germline V gene (reference sequence). J gave up 2 bases and V 0 bases, and 8 bases lay outside the gene matches. The CDR3 is 17 residues long. The CDR3 loop is CATSRDLRGPGQETQYF. As DNA, the CDR3 is TGTGCCACCAGCAGAGATCTCAGGGGGCCGGGACAAGAGACCCAGTACTTC.

V is TRBV2 and J is TRBJ2-1; D remains ambiguous. The ends were cut back, 4 bases at V and 5 bases at J, with 6 bases in the middle. The CDR3 length is 12 residues. Germline CDR1 is SNHLY and CDR2 is FYNNEI. CDR3 sequence reads: CASSVWDNEQFF. The CDR3 nucleotides read TGTGCCAGCAGTGTGTGGGACAATGAGCAGTTCTTC.

By sample share, this clone is medium-sized (0.01 to 0.1%). The chain carries TRBV27 and TRBJ2-3; no clear D gene. This CDR3 has 15 residues. Germline V gives CDR1 MNHEY, CDR2 SMNVEV (reference sequence). V was trimmed by 4 bases and J by 4 bases, leaving 15 bases between them. CDR3 coding DNA: TGTGCCAGCAGTTACGACCCCGCGGCCCCAGATACGCAGTATTTT. This gives the protein CASSYDPAAPDTQYF.

The gene calls are TRBV29-1 and TRBJ2-3; perhaps TRBD2 as D (6 bases). The germline gives CDR1 SQVTM, CDR2 ANQGSEA. Trimming removed 4 bases from V and 1 base from J, with 24 bases in between. The CDR3 consists of 18 residues. CDR3 protein: CSVVNAKKSSGGTDTQYF. Written as DNA, the CDR3 is TGCAGCGTTGTTAACGCAAAAAAATCGTCGGGGGGCACAGATACGCAGTATTTT.

The chain carries TRBV10-1 and TRBJ2-1; TRBD1 or TRBD2 may be the D gene (6 bases each). Trimming pared 4 bases from V and 7 bases from J, leaving 17 bases between. From germline, CDR1 is WNHNN and CDR2 SYGVQD (reference sequence). The CDR3 runs 15 residues. The CDR3 region has the DNA TGCGCCAGCAGTGGACGGTTGCTAGGGGGGAATGAGCAGTTCTTC. It encodes CASSGRLLGGNEQFF.

The chain combines TRBV5-1 with TRBJ1-5, with a possible D match to TRBD1 (5 bases). Looked up from germline, CDR1 is SGHRS and CDR2 is YFSETQ. CDR3 size: 14 residues. Trimming removed 5 bases from V and 4 bases from J, with 13 bases in between. CDR3 nucleotide sequence: TGCGCCAGCAGTTCCGGGACCGGGAATCAGCCCCAGCATTTT. Translating gives CASSSGTGNQPQHF.

As DNA, the CDR3 is TGTGCCAGCAGTGAAGGACGGGGGACGGGGAATCAGCCCCAGCATTTT. This gives the protein CASSEGRGTGNQPQHF. The rearrangement links TRBV6-1 to TRBJ1-5; tentative D call: TRBD1 (5 bases). Germline loops: CDR1 MNHNS, CDR2 SASEGT. There are 16 residues in the CDR3. Trimming took off 1 base at V and 4 bases at J, with 14 bases between the two ends.